Following are 19 T cell receptor beta chains from one sample sequenced in a study of blood T cell repertoires in COVID-19. Sequencing was performed with immunoSEQ multiplex PCR; in TCRdb, only in-frame clones are kept and a portion is missing. Of fewer than 300,000 clones listed, over 65% were seen once; the top ten hold about 3.5%. Sequences were obtained from peripheral blood. Receptors originate from a woman older than 75 with acute or convalescent COVID-19.

For the CDR3, the DNA is TGTGCCAGCAGTGAATTGCTGGGTAGTAGCGACGTGAGGGACAATGAGCAGTTCTTC. Translation: CASSELLGSSDVRDNEQFF. The chain carries TRBV6-1 and TRBJ2-1; a weak D match, TRBD2 (5 bases). CDR1 and CDR2 (germline): MNHNS, SASEGT. Trimming cost V 2 bases and J 5 bases, with 25 bases left between them. This CDR3 region has 19 residues.

The chain links TRBV3-1 (or the pseudogene TRBV3-2) to TRBJ1-1, with 7 bases aligning to TRBD1. The CDR3 consists of 14 residues. Germline lookup yields CDR1 LGHDT and CDR2 YNNKEL (reference sequence). The V gene end was trimmed by 2 bases and the J gene end by 4 bases; junction bases not matched to a gene: 4. CDR3 nucleotide sequence: TGTGCCAGCAGCCAAAAGGGGGCGGCCACTGAAGCTTTCTTT. It codes for CASSQKGAATEAFF.

The CDR3 DNA is TGTGCCAGCAGCTTTCCCTATCTCGGGGAGCTGTTTTTT. Translation: CASSFPYLGELFF. The chain carries TRBV7-9 and TRBJ2-2; D not resolved. Germline V gene lookup returns CDR1 SEHNR and CDR2 FQNEAQ (reference sequence). This CDR3 region has 13 residues. V was shortened by 3 bases and J by 7 bases, with 9 bases between the two germline ends.

This chain uses TRBV18 with TRBJ2-7; 7 bases are shared with TRBD2. CDR3 size: 14 residues. The germline CDR1 and CDR2 sequences are KGHSH and LQKENI. V gave up 2 bases and J gave up 6 bases; unmatched junction bases: 7. As DNA, the CDR3 is TGTGCCAGCTCACCAAGCGGGACCCGGGGCGAGCAGTACTTC. Its translation: CASSPSGTRGEQYF. Full variable domain (rest looked up from reference TRBV18 and TRBJ2-7): NAGVMQNPRHLVRRRGQEARLRCSPMKGHSHVYWYRQLPEEGLKFMVYLQKENIIDESGMPKERFSAEFPKEGPSILRIQQVVRGDSAAYFCASSPSGTRGEQYFGPGTRLTVT.

The chain recombines TRBV4-2 with TRBJ2-3; possibly TRBD2 for D (6 bases). Germline CDR1 is LGHNA and CDR2 is YNFKEQ. CDR3 length: 19 amino acids. Between the trimmed V and J ends, which lost 4 bases and 2 bases, there was a span of 25 bases. CDR3 amino acids: CASSPLAPFFGGTTDTQYF. Written as DNA, the CDR3 is TGTGCCAGCAGCCCCCTCGCGCCCTTTTTTGGCGGGACCACAGATACGCAGTATTTT.

This clone was counted between two and nine times. The chain carries TRBV24-1 and TRBJ2-3, with 14 bases that match TRBD2. CDR3 length equals 16 residues. Germline-derived CDR1 and CDR2 are KGHDR and SFDVKD. With 2 bases clipped from V and 7 bases from J, the junction kept 4 bases outside the gene matches. The CDR3 protein is CATSDSGLAGGNTQYF. Written as DNA, the CDR3 is TGTGCCACCAGTGATTCAGGACTAGCGGGAGGTAATACGCAGTATTTT.

The chain uses TRBV2 and TRBJ1-6; a weak D match, TRBD1 (5 bases). The CDR3 covers 15 residues. Trimming took off 6 bases at V and 6 bases at J, with 15 bases between the two ends. CDR1 SNHLY and CDR2 FYNNEI come from the germline V gene. The CDR3 nucleotides are TGTGCCAGCAGAGATTCGGGCAGGGCTAATTCACCCCTCCACTTT. It yields the protein CASRDSGRANSPLHF.

J is TRBJ2-7 and V is TRBV19; TRBD2 matches at 7 bases. Germline assignment: CDR1 LNHDA and CDR2 SQIVND (reference sequence). Trimming cost V 7 bases and J 5 bases; bases outside gene matches: 8. This CDR3 is built from 13 residues. The CDR3 bases are TGTGCCAGTAACCCCGGGACTACCCACGAGCAGTACTTC. It is translated as CASNPGTTHEQYF.

This clone was seen a few times. The chain combines TRBV28 with TRBJ2-7; 7 nucleotides match TRBD2. Germline V lookup: CDR1 MDHEN, CDR2 SYDVKM. The CDR3 totals 14 residues. The junction had 11 bases not matched to a gene; V was cut back by 11 bases and J by 1 base. CDR3 residues: CAHSWGGNSYEQYF. Here the CDR3 DNA reads TGTGCCCACTCGTGGGGGGGGAATTCCTACGAGCAGTACTTC.

The V gene is TRBV5-6, the J gene TRBJ1-2; 9 nucleotides line up with TRBD1. Germline V CDR1 and CDR2: SGHDT, YYEEEE. V shed 4 bases, J shed 8 bases, and the junction held 6 bases outside the gene matches. This CDR3 region has 13 residues. The CDR3 DNA follows: TGTGCCAGCAGCGTGACAGGGGGGTTGGGCTACACCTTC. Amino acid sequence: CASSVTGGLGYTF.

The gene calls are TRBV3-1 (or the pseudogene TRBV3-2) and TRBJ2-5, with TRBD2 identical over 13 bases. V shed 1 base and J 0 bases; nucleotides not matched to a gene: 5. There are 18 residues in the CDR3. Germline V lookup: CDR1 LGHDT, CDR2 YNNKEL (reference sequence). The CDR3 protein is CASSQGLAGGLYQETQYF. CDR3 nucleotides: TGTGCCAGCAGCCAAGGACTAGCGGGGGGACTGTACCAAGAGACCCAGTACTTC.

The J gene is TRBJ1-2, the V gene TRBV10-2; D not resolved. The CDR3 loop spans 15 amino acids. The V and J ends lost 3 bases and 4 bases respectively, with 15 bases between them. Germline-derived CDR1 and CDR2 are WSHSY and SAAADI. CDR3 DNA sequence: TGCGCCAGCAGTGAAAGACGGGGTTCAAGCTATGGCTACACCTTC. Translating gives CASSERRGSSYGYTF.

This chain joins TRBV14 and TRBJ2-6; possible D gene TRBD1, 5 bases. Trimming took off 2 bases at V and 6 bases at J, with 8 bases between the two ends. CDR3 length equals 14 residues. The V gene's germline CDR1 is SGHDN and CDR2 FVKESK. The CDR3, as DNA: TGTGCCAGCAGCCAAATCGGACAGGCCAACGTCCTGACTTTC. It yields the protein CASSQIGQANVLTF. Full variable domain (remainder filled in from reference TRBV14 and TRBJ2-6): EAGVTQFPSHSVIEKGQTVTLRCDPISGHDNLYWYRRVMGKEIKFLLHFVKESKQDESGMPNNRFLAERTGGTYSTLKVQPAELEDSGVYFCASSQIGQANVLTFGAGSRLTVL.

CDR3 nucleotide sequence: TGTGCCAGCTCACCACCAGCGGGCAGCTATGGCTACACCTTC. It yields the protein CASSPPAGSYGYTF. The V and J genes are TRBV18 and TRBJ1-2; D not certain. This CDR3 spans 14 amino acids. Germline loops: CDR1 KGHSH, CDR2 LQKENI. Trimming left V 0 bases short and J 4 bases short, with 9 bases between.

This clone was seen once. This chain uses TRBV5-1 with TRBJ2-2; 13 bases are a match to TRBD2. With V trimmed by 3 bases and J by 8 bases, 7 bases remained unmatched. Germline V CDR1 and CDR2: SGHRS, YFSETQ. This CDR3 has 16 amino acids. CDR3 sequence: CASSSGLAGVSGELFF. The CDR3 DNA reads as TGCGCCAGCAGCTCCGGACTAGCGGGAGTTTCAGGGGAGCTGTTTTTT.

The chain has TRBV5-1 and TRBJ2-7; unclear D gene. Germline loops: CDR1 SGHRS, CDR2 YFSETQ. CDR3 size: 13 residues. V was pared by 4 bases and J by 0 bases, with 8 bases between. CDR3 bases: TGCGCCAGCAGCGGCGGCAGCTCCTACGAGCAGTACTTC. It encodes CASSGGSSYEQYF.

The J gene is TRBJ2-7, the V gene TRBV18, with D tentatively TRBD2 (5 bases). Germline V lookup: CDR1 KGHSH, CDR2 LQKENI. V lost 3 bases to trimming and J lost 1 base, with 7 bases between them. The CDR3 has 13 amino acids. CDR3 amino acids: CASSPGDSYEQYF. DNA for the CDR3: TGTGCCAGCTCACCGGGAGATTCCTACGAGCAGTACTTC.

This rearrangement joins TRBV28 to TRBJ1-2; the D gene is possibly TRBD1 (5 bases). The CDR3 is made up of 16 amino acids. Germline loops: CDR1 MDHEN, CDR2 SYDVKM. Trimming removed 1 base at V and 8 bases at J, with 20 bases between. CDR3: CASSLSGGTPLRGYTF. In nucleotides, the CDR3 is TGTGCCAGCAGTTTATCGGGGGGTACCCCCTTGAGGGGCTACACCTTC.

The chain employs TRBV6-5 and TRBJ1-3, with 10 bases aligning to TRBD1. Germline lookup yields CDR1 MNHEY and CDR2 SVGAGI. CDR3 length: 14 amino acids. Trimming cost V 6 bases and J 8 bases; bases outside gene matches: 7. The DNA for the CDR3 is TGTGCCAGCAGCCGCGGACAGGGGGTATACACCATATATTTT. Amino acid sequence: CASSRGQGVYTIYF.